This paragraph reports one TCR beta chain. This sample is drawn from a study of regulatory T cells in long-lasting Graves disease. The CDR3 is made up of 14 amino acids. CDR1 and CDR2 (germline): SGHTA, FQGNSA. V lost 5 bases and J 4 bases, leaving 12 bases between the germline ends. With iRepertoire HTBI primers and Arm-PCR of CDR3 regions, TCR beta libraries were built. In the authors' methods: Across all samples, about 60 TRBV segments and 14 TRBJ segments were identified. TCRdb ran MiXCR on the multiplex PCR reads and lists one entry per CDR3 protein. TCRdb assigned the V and J calls; the authors' analysis was not used. The sample records approximately 440,000 distinct CDR3 sequences, about 17% being singletons. Noted time point: newly diagnosed GD, antithyroid drugs for less than 3 months. The TCR library used RNA extracted from PBMCs. The data were also submitted as part of a second study, on T cells in Graves' hyperthyroidism and ophthalmopathy. That source notes: The primer set for the first-round RT-PCR of the TCR CDR3 was HTBI.

This TCR derives from a man in his forties with Graves disease. The chain has TRBV7-2 and TRBJ1-5; D ambiguous. The starting material was peripheral blood mononuclear cells (PBMCs), obtained at new diagnosis, from a patient treated with antithyroid drugs. The CDR3 here is CASSPDGLNQPQHF. The DNA for the CDR3 is TGTGCCAGCAGCCCGGACGGACTAAATCAGCCCCAGCATTTT. The whole variable domain, filled in from reference TRBV7-2 and TRBJ1-5, reads GAGVSQSPSNKVTEKGKDVELRCDPISGHTALYWYRQSLGQGLEFLIYFQGNSAPDKSGLPSDRFSAERTGGSVSTLTIQRTQQEDSAVYLCASSPDGLNQPQHFGDGTRLSIL.